The 22 T cell receptor beta chains below were found in one sample sequenced in a study of OX40 agonist ivuxolimab in advanced cancers. TCRdb's copy holds only in-frame clones and misses some; the assay was immunoSEQ multiplex PCR. This table has approximately 38,000 clones, about 82% appearing once. Specimen: CD4+ or CD8+ T cells sorted from blood, collected in a trial of the OX40 agonist ivuxolimab. The receptor set was obtained from an adult with an advanced solid tumor such as melanoma, head and neck, liver or kidney cancer.

This rearrangement joins TRBV5-8 to TRBJ1-5; 7 nucleotides align to TRBD1. The germline V gene has CDR1 SGHTS and CDR2 YDEGEE. The CDR3 has 16 amino acids. Losses at the gene ends were 1 base for V and 4 bases for J; bases not matched to a gene: 8. CDR3 region: CASSLTTGAENQPQHF. The CDR3, as DNA: TGTGCCAGCAGCTTGACCACAGGGGCGGAAAATCAGCCCCAGCATTTT.

The CDR3 DNA sequence: TGTGCCAGCAACTACAGTCGATATAGCAATCAGCCCCAGCATTTT. Protein: CASNYSRYSNQPQHF. The chain carries TRBV2 and TRBJ1-5, with D unclear. The V gene's germline CDR1 is SNHLY and CDR2 FYNNEI. The V end was cut by 7 bases, the J end by 0 bases, with 13 bases between. There are 15 residues in the CDR3.

V and J are TRBV19 and TRBJ1-5; no definite D call. CDR1 LNHDA and CDR2 SQIVND come from the germline V gene (reference sequence). The V and J ends lost 7 bases and 4 bases respectively, with 11 bases between them. The CDR3 spans 13 residues. DNA of the CDR3: TGTGCCAGTACAGGAGGGCTAAATCAGCCCCAGCATTTT. It translates to CASTGGLNQPQHF.

The chain joins TRBV2 to TRBJ1-5; D possibly corresponds to TRBD1 (6 bases). V lost 2 bases, J lost 7 bases, and 9 bases lay in between. This CDR3 region has 13 residues. CDR1 and CDR2 (germline): SNHLY, FYNNEI. CDR3 DNA sequence: TGTGCCAGCAGTGAACAGGGGCTCCAGCCCCAGCATTTT. Amino acids: CASSEQGLQPQHF. Looking up the rest from reference TRBV2 and TRBJ1-5 gives the full variable domain: EPEVTQTPSHQVTQMGQEVILRCVPISNHLYFYWYRQILGQKVEFLVSFYNNEISEKSEIFDDQFSVERPDGSNFTLKIRSTKLEDSAMYFCASSEQGLQPQHFGDGTRLSIL.

V gene TRBV14 combines with J gene TRBJ2-2; D could derive from TRBD1 or TRBD2 (5 bases each). Trimming stripped 2 bases from V and 2 bases from J, with 12 bases between. This CDR3 contains 16 residues. Germline V CDR1 and CDR2: SGHDN, FVKESK. The chain's CDR3 is CASSQHRDRNTGELFF. As DNA, the CDR3 is TGTGCCAGCAGCCAACACCGGGACCGAAACACCGGGGAGCTGTTTTTT. Supplemented by reference TRBV14 and TRBJ2-2, the full variable domain reads EAGVTQFPSHSVIEKGQTVTLRCDPISGHDNLYWYRRVMGKEIKFLLHFVKESKQDESGMPNNRFLAERTGGTYSTLKVQPAELEDSGVYFCASSQHRDRNTGELFFGEGSRLTVL.

The rearrangement joins TRBV7-6 to TRBJ1-2; no reliable D call. This CDR3 has 14 amino acids. The ends were cut back, 1 base at V and 4 bases at J, with 10 bases in the middle. CDR1 SGHVS and CDR2 FNYEAQ come from the germline V gene. CDR3 loop: CASSLDPAGYGYTF. CDR3 DNA sequence: TGTGCCAGCAGCTTAGACCCCGCAGGCTATGGCTACACCTTC.

The chain couples TRBV5-1 to TRBJ2-7; D is ambiguous. Germline V gives CDR1 SGHRS, CDR2 YFSETQ. The CDR3 loop spans 13 amino acids. V lost 0 bases and J 2 bases, leaving 6 bases between the germline ends. The CDR3: CASSLGDAYEQYF. The CDR3, as DNA: TGCGCCAGCAGCTTGGGTGACGCCTACGAGCAGTACTTC. The whole variable domain, filled in from reference TRBV5-1 and TRBJ2-7, reads KAGVTQTPRYLIKTRGQQVTLSCSPISGHRSVSWYQQTPGQGLQFLFEYFSETQRNKGNFPGRFSGRQFSNSRSEMNVSTLELGDSALYLCASSLGDAYEQYFGPGTRLTVT.

This sequence joins TRBV28 and TRBJ1-6; D possibly corresponds to TRBD1 (6 bases). Germline lookup yields CDR1 MDHEN and CDR2 SYDVKM. The CDR3 covers 17 residues. Deletions cut 2 bases from V and 2 bases from J, with 13 bases between. The CDR3 DNA reads as TGTGCCAGCAGTTTAAGGGGGGGCTTAACCTATAATTCACCCCTCCACTTT. Translated: CASSLRGGLTYNSPLHF.

Here the CDR3 DNA reads TGTGCCAGCAGCTTAAAATTATTAACTAGCTTCGGGCAAGAGACCCAGTACTTC. It encodes CASSLKLLTSFGQETQYF. This chain uses TRBV7-8 with TRBJ2-5, with D possibly TRBD2 on 6 matching bases. CDR3 length: 18 amino acids. Per germline, CDR1 SGHVS and CDR2 FQNEAQ. The V end lost 2 bases, the J end lost 2 bases, and 21 bases lay between the germline ends. The variable domain in full, completed from reference TRBV7-8 and TRBJ2-5, reads GAGVSQSPRYKVAKRGQDVALRCDPISGHVSLFWYQQALGQGPEFLTYFQNEAQLDKSGLPSDRFFAERPEGSVSTLKIQRTQQEDSAVYLCASSLKLLTSFGQETQYFGPGTRLLVL.

Comment on this clone: The same CDR3 also results from other DNA sequences found in this sample. This rearrangement joins TRBV30 to TRBJ1-1; TRBD1 is a possible D gene (5 bases). The CDR3 spans 14 residues. Trimming stripped 7 bases from V and 0 bases from J, with 15 bases between. CDR1 GTSNPN and CDR2 SVGIG come from the germline V gene (reference sequence). CDR3 nucleotide sequence: TGTGCCTCCCTAAGGGGACTGATGAACACTGAAGCTTTCTTT. This translates into CASLRGLMNTEAFF.

V is TRBV7-3 and J is TRBJ2-1; the match to TRBD2 covers 12 bases. The germline CDR1 and CDR2 sequences are SGHTA and FQGTGA. There are 18 residues in the CDR3. The J segment lost 0 bases and the V segment lost 4 bases, leaving 7 bases of the junction unmatched. CDR3 coding DNA: TGTGCCAGCAGCTCGACTGGACTAGCGGGAAGCTCCTACAATGAGCAGTTCTTC. Translating gives CASSSTGLAGSSYNEQFF.

The rearrangement links TRBV21-1 to TRBJ2-5; the DNA was not compared with TRBD1, the D call given in the table. The J call may be wrong; the DNA end is better matched by TRBJ2-7. TRBV21-1 is a pseudogene. The CDR3 length is 19 residues. The CDR3 reads CASSKLWQGGKVRPYEQYF. Here the CDR3 DNA reads TGTGCCAGCAGCAAACTGTGGCAGGGTGGGAAGGTGAGGCCCTACGAGCAGTACTTC.

This clone was seen more than once but under ten times. Here the CDR3 DNA reads TGTGCCAGCAGCTTGATAGGTCGTCGGACTAGCACAGATACGCAGTATTTT. The encoded protein is CASSLIGRRTSTDTQYF. The chain couples TRBV5-5 to TRBJ2-3; D is possibly TRBD2 (5 bases). Trimming cost V 1 base and J 0 bases, with 15 bases left between them. Germline V gives CDR1 SGHKS, CDR2 YYEKEE (reference sequence). The CDR3 has 17 amino acids. The whole variable domain, remainder taken from reference TRBV5-5 and TRBJ2-3, is DAGVTQSPTHLIKTRGQQVTLRCSPISGHKSVSWYQQVLGQGPQFIFQYYEKEERGRGNFPDRFSARQFPNYSSELNVNALLLGDSALYLCASSLIGRRTSTDTQYFGPGTRLTVL.

The CDR3 sequence: CASSLDRGPQPQHF. CDR3 nucleotide sequence: TGTGCCAGCAGCTTGGATAGGGGTCCTCAGCCCCAGCATTTT. The chain is built from TRBV5-8 and TRBJ1-5; D is possibly TRBD1 (5 bases). Germline assignment: CDR1 SGHTS and CDR2 YDEGEE. The CDR3 extends over 14 amino acids. The V gene lost 0 bases and the J gene lost 6 bases, with 10 bases spanning the gap.

This chain joins TRBV2 and TRBJ2-7; 7 bases are a match to TRBD1. CDR3 length equals 12 residues. The V and J ends lost 5 bases and 4 bases, in that order; junction bases with no gene match: 2. From germline, CDR1 is SNHLY and CDR2 FYNNEI. The CDR3 DNA follows: TGTGCCAGCAGTAAGACAGGGTACGAGCAGTACTTC. Translation gives CASSKTGYEQYF.

The chain is built from TRBV18 and TRBJ2-7; D unresolved. The V gene lost 3 bases and the J gene lost 5 bases, with 17 bases spanning the gap. The CDR3 is made up of 15 amino acids. Germline V CDR1 and CDR2: KGHSH, LQKENI. The chain's CDR3 is CASSPPGGRYDEQYF. The CDR3 DNA reads TGTGCCAGCTCACCCCCAGGCGGTAGGTACGACGAGCAGTACTTC.

This clone was seen only once. The rearrangement uses TRBV9 and TRBJ1-2; D ambiguous. The germline V gene encodes CDR1 SGDLS and CDR2 YYNGEE. There are 16 residues in the CDR3. Trimming removed 0 bases at V and 0 bases at J, with 12 bases between. This CDR3 reads CASSVEVRPSNYGYTF. DNA of the CDR3: TGTGCCAGCAGCGTAGAAGTCCGTCCTTCTAACTATGGCTACACCTTC.

This clone was seen only once. This chain joins TRBV6-1 and TRBJ1-2; D ambiguous. V was pared by 1 base and J by 5 bases, with 11 bases between. This CDR3 has 14 amino acids. Germline V gene lookup returns CDR1 MNHNS and CDR2 SASEGT. CDR3 region: CASSEVVEGYGYTF. Here the CDR3 DNA reads TGTGCCAGCAGTGAAGTAGTTGAGGGTTATGGCTACACCTTC.

The rearrangement links TRBV2 to TRBJ1-2, with a weak D call TRBD1 (6 bases). The V end lost 4 bases, the J end lost 2 bases, and 8 bases lay between the germline ends. The CDR3 totals 13 residues. In germline, CDR1 is SNHLY, CDR2 FYNNEI. The chain's CDR3 is CASSAGGNYGYTF. CDR3 DNA: TGTGCCAGCAGTGCCGGGGGCAACTATGGCTACACCTTC.

This chain uses TRBV9 with TRBJ2-7, with 10 bases that match TRBD1. Germline assignment: CDR1 SGDLS and CDR2 YYNGEE. Germline trimming cut 2 bases from V and 1 base from J; bases unmatched to any gene: 12. The CDR3 extends over 18 amino acids. CDR3 DNA sequence: TGTGCCAGCAGCGTGGGTATGTCGGGACAGGGGCGATCCTACGAGCAGTACTTC. Protein product: CASSVGMSGQGRSYEQYF.

The rearrangement uses TRBV4-1 and TRBJ2-1; 7 bases agree with TRBD2. Trimming cost V 0 bases and J 4 bases; bases outside gene matches: 6. This CDR3 has 16 residues. Germline CDR1 MGHRA, CDR2 YSYEKL. CDR3 DNA sequence: TGCGCCAGCAGCCAAGATCAGCTAGCGGTTTACAATGAGCAGTTCTTC. It translates to CASSQDQLAVYNEQFF.

This clone was observed a few times. V usage is TRBV28 and J usage is TRBJ2-7, with D possibly TRBD1 on 5 matching bases. This CDR3 is 12 amino acids long. CDR1 and CDR2 from the germline V gene are MDHEN and SYDVKM. With 5 bases removed from V and 3 bases from J, the gap between germline ends came to 8 bases. CDR3 protein: CASSLDSYEQYF. For the CDR3, the DNA is TGTGCCAGCAGTCTCGACAGCTACGAGCAGTACTTC.